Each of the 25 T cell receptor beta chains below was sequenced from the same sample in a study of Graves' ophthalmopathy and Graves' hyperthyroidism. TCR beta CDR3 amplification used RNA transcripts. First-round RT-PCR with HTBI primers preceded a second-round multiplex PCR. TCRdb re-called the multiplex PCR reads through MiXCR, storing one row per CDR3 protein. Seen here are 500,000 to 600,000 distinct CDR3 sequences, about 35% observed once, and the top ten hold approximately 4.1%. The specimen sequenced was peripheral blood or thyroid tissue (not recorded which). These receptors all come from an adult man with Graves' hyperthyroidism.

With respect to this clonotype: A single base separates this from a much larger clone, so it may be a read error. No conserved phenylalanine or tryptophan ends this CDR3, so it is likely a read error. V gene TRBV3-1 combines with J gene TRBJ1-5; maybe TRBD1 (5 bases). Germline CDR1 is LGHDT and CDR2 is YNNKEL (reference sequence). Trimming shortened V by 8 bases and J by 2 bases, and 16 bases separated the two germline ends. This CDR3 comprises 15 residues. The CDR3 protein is CASGPHGDGNQPQHL. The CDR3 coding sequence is TGTGCCAGCGGACCCCACGGGGACGGCAATCAGCCCCAGCATCTT.

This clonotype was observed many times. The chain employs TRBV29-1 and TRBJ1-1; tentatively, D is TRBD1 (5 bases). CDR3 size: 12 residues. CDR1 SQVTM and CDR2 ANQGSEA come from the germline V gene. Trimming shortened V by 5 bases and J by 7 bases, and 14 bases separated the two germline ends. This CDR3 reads CSVRGPENEAFF. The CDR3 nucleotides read TGCAGCGTTCGGGGACCAGAAAATGAAGCTTTCTTT.

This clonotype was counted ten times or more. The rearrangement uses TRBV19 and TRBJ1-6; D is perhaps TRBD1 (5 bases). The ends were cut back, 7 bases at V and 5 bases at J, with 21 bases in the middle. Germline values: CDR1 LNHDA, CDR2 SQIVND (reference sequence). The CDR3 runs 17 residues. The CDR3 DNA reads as TGTGCCAGTACGCGGCGTAGTGGGGGTTCAGATAATTCACCCCTCCACTTT. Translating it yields CASTRRSGGSDNSPLHF. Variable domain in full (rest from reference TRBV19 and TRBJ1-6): DGGITQSPKYLFRKEGQNVTLSCEQNLNHDAMYWYRQDPGQGLRLIYYSQIVNDFQKGDIAEGYSVSREKKESFPLTVTSAQKNPTAFYLCASTRRSGGSDNSPLHFGNGTRLTVT.

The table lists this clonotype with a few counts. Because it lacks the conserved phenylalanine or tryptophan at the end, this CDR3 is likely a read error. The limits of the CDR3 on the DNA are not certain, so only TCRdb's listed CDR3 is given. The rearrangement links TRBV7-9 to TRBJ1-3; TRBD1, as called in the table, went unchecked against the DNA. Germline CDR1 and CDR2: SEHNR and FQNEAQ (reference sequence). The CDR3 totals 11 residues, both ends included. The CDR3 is CASSLRSGVDT.

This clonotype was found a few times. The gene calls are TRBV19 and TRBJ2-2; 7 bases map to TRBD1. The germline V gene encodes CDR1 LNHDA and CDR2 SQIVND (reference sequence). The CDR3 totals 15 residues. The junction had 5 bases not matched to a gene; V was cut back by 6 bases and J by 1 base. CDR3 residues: CASSQPGGNTGELFF. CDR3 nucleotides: TGTGCCAGTAGCCAACCAGGGGGGAACACCGGGGAGCTGTTTTTT. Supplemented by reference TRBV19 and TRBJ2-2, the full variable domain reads DGGITQSPKYLFRKEGQNVTLSCEQNLNHDAMYWYRQDPGQGLRLIYYSQIVNDFQKGDIAEGYSVSREKKESFPLTVTSAQKNPTAFYLCASSQPGGNTGELFFGEGSRLTVL.

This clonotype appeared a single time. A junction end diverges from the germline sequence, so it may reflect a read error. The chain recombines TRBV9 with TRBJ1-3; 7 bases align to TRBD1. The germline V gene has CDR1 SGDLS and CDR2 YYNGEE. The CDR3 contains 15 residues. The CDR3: CASSDRGSAGSTIYF. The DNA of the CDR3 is TGTGCCAGCAGCGACAGGGGATCGGCTGGAAGCACCATATATTTT.

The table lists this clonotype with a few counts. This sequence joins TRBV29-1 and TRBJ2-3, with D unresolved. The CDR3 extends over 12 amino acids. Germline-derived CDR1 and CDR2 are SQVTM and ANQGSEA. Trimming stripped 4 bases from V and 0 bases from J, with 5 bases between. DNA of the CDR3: TGCAGCGTTGCCGGGAGCACAGATACGCAGTATTTT. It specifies CSVAGSTDTQYF.

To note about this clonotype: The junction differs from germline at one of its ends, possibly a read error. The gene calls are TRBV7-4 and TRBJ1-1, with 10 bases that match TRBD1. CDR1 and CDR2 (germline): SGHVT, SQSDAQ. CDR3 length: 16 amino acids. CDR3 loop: CASSSLPGQGHTEASF. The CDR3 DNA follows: TGTGCCAGCAGCTCACTACCGGGACAGGGGCACACTGAAGCTTCCTTT.

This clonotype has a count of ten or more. CDR3 region: CASSYSGSSGANVLTF. The CDR3 DNA sequence: TGTGCCAGCAGTTACTCAGGTAGCTCTGGGGCCAACGTCCTGACTTTC. This rearrangement joins TRBV6-5 to TRBJ2-6; D remains ambiguous. Trimming took 0 bases from V and 0 from J, leaving 6 bases between them. The CDR3 extends over 16 amino acids. Looked up from germline, CDR1 is MNHEY and CDR2 is SVGAGI.

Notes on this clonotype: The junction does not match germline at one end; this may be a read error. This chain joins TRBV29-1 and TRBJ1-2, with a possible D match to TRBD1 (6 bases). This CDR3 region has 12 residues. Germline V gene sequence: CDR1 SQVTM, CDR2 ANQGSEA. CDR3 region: CSLEGGIYGYIF. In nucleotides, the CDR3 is TGCAGCCTTGAGGGGGGTATCTATGGCTACATCTTC.

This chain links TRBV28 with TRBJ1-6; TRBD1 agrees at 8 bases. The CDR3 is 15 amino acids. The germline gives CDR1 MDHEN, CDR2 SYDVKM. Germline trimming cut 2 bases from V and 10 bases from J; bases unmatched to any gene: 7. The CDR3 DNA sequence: TGTGCCAGCAGTTTACCCCTCGGACAGGGATCACCCCTCCACTTT. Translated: CASSLPLGQGSPLHF. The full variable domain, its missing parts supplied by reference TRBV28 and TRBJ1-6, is DVKVTQSSRYLVKRTGEKVFLECVQDMDHENMFWYRQDPGLGLRLIYFSYDVKMKEKGDIPEGYSVSREKKERFSLILESASTNQTSMYLCASSLPLGQGSPLHFGNGTRLTVT.

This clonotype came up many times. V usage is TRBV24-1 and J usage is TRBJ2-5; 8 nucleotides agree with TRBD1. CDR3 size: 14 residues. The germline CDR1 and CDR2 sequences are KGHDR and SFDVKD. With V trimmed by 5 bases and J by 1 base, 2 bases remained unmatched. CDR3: CATSVGTGQETQYF. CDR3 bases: TGTGCCACCAGTGTAGGGACAGGCCAAGAGACCCAGTACTTC.

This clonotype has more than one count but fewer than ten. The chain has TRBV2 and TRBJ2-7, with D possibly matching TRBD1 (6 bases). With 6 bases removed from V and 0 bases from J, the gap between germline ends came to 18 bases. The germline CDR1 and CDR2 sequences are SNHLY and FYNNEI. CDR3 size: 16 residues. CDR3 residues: CASSLGPQGRSYEQYF. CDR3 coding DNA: TGTGCCAGCAGCTTAGGCCCCCAGGGGCGCTCCTACGAGCAGTACTTC. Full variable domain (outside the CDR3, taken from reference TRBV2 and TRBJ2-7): EPEVTQTPSHQVTQMGQEVILRCVPISNHLYFYWYRQILGQKVEFLVSFYNNEISEKSEIFDDQFSVERPDGSNFTLKIRSTKLEDSAMYFCASSLGPQGRSYEQYFGPGTRLTVT.

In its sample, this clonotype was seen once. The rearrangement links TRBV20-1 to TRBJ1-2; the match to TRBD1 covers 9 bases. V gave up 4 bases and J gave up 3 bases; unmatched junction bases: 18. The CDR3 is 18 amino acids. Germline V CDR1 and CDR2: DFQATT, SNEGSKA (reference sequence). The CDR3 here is CSANGQGKGDREDYGYTF. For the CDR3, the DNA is TGCAGTGCTAATGGACAGGGAAAAGGGGACAGGGAGGACTATGGCTACACCTTC.

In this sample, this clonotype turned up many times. CDR3 in amino acids: CSVARAGGVTEAFF. The DNA for the CDR3 is TGCAGCGTCGCAAGGGCCGGGGGGGTTACTGAAGCTTTCTTT. This rearrangement joins TRBV29-1 to TRBJ1-1; the D gene is possibly TRBD1 (5 bases). The CDR3 extends over 14 amino acids. The germline gives CDR1 SQVTM, CDR2 ANQGSEA. V shed 6 bases and J shed 5 bases, with 19 bases lying between them.

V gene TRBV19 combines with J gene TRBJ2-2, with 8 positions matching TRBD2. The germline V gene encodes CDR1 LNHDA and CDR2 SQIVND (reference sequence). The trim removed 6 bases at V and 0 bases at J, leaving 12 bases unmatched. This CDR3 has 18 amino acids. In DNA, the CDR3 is TGTGCCAGTAGACGGGGGGGGGGTTCGTACGCGAACACCGGGGAGCTGTTTTTT. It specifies CASRRGGGSYANTGELFF.

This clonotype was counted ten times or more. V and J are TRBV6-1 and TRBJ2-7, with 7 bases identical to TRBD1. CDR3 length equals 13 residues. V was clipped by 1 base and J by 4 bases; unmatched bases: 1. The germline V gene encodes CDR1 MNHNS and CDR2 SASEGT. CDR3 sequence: CASSEGDSYEQYF. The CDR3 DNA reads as TGTGCCAGCAGTGAAGGGGACAGTTACGAGCAGTACTTC.

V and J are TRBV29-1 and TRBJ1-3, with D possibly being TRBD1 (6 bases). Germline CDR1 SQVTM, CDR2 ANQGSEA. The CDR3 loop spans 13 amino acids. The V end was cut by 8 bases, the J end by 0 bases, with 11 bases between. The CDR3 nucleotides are TGCAGCTGGGAAGGGGGCTCTGGAAACACCATATATTTT. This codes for CSWEGGSGNTIYF. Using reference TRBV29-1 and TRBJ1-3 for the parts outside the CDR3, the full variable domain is SAVISQKPSRDICQRGTSLTIQCQVDSQVTMMFWYRQQPGQSLTLIATANQGSEATYESGFVIDKFPISRPNLTFSTLTVSNMSPEDSSIYLCSWEGGSGNTIYFGEGSWLTVV.

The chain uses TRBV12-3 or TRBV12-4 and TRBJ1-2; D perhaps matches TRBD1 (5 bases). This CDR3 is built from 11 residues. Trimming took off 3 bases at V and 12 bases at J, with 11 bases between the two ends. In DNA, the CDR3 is TGTGCCAGCAGTTTGGGACGAGGAAACACCTTC. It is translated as CASSLGRGNTF.

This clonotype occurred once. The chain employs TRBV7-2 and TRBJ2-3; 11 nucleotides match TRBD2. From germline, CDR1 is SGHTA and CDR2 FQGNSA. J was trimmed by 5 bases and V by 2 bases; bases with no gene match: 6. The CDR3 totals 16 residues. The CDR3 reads CASSLSAGLAGDTQYF. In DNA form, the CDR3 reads TGTGCCAGCAGCTTAAGTGCAGGACTAGCGGGAGATACGCAGTATTTT.

DNA of the CDR3: TGTGCCAGCAGCTTTACTATTGACGCCGCCTACGAGCAGTACTTC. Encoded protein: CASSFTIDAAYEQYF. The chain joins TRBV7-2 to TRBJ2-7; no definite D call. V shed 3 bases and J shed 2 bases, with 14 bases lying between them. The CDR3 is 15 residues long. In germline, CDR1 is SGHTA, CDR2 FQGNSA.

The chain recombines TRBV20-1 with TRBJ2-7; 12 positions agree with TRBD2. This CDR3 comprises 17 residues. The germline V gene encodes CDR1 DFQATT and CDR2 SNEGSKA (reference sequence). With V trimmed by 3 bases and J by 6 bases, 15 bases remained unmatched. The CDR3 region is CSARPTGRTSGITEQYF. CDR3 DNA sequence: TGCAGTGCTAGGCCGACAGGGAGGACTAGCGGGATTACCGAGCAGTACTTC.

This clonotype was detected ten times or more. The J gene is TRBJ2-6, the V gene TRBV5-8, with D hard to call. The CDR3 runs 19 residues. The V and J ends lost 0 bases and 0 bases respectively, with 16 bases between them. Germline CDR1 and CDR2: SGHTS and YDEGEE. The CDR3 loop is CASSLVWQLFRSGANVLTF. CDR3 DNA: TGTGCCAGCAGCTTGGTTTGGCAGCTATTCCGCTCTGGGGCCAACGTCCTGACTTTC.

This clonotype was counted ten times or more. The CDR3 reads CASSLGGAGIEQYF. In DNA, the CDR3 is TGCGCCAGCAGCTTGGGCGGTGCTGGGATCGAGCAGTACTTC. The rearrangement links TRBV5-1 to TRBJ2-7; the D is unclear. The V end was cut by 0 bases, the J end by 6 bases, with 13 bases between. Germline-derived CDR1 and CDR2 are SGHRS and YFSETQ. This CDR3 comprises 14 residues.

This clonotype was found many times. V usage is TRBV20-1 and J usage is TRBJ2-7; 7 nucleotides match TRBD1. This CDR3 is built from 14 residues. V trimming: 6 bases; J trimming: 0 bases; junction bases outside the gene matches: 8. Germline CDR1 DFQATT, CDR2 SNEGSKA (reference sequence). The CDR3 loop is CSAPTGTSSYEQYF. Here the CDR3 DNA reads TGCAGTGCACCGACAGGGACGAGCTCCTACGAGCAGTACTTC.